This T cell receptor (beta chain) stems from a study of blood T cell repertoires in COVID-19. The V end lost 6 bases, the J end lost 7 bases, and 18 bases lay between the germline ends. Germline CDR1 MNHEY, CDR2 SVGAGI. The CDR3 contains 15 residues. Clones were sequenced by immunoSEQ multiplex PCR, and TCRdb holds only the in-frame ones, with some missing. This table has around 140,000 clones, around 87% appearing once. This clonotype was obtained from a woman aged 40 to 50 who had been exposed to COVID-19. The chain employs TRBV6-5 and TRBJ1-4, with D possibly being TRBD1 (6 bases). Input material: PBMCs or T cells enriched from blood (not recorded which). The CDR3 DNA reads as TGTGCCAGCAGACCGACCCAGGGGCTGGGTGAAAAACTGTTTTTT. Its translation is CASRPTQGLGEKLFF.